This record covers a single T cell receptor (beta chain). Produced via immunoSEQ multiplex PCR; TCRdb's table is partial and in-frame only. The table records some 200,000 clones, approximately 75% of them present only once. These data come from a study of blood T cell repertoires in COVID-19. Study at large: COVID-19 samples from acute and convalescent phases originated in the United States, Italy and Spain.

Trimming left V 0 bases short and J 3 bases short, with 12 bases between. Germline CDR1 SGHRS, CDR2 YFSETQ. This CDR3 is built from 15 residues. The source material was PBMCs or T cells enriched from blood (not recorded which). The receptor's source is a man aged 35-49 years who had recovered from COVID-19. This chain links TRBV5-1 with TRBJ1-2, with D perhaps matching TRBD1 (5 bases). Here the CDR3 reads CASSLVVGGDYGYTF. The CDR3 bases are TGCGCCAGCAGCTTGGTAGTGGGGGGTGACTATGGCTACACCTTC.